A selection of T cell receptor beta chains follows, all from one sample in a study of long-term antiretroviral therapy in people with HIV. TCRdb keeps only in-frame clones here, not all; method: immunoSEQ multiplex PCR. This sample has tens of thousands of clones, with more than 80% found just once. Sequencing was performed on unsorted PBMCs, taken 5.2 years after starting antiretroviral therapy. Every receptor here comes from a woman aged 40 to 50 with HIV. The CDR3 runs from the conserved cysteine through the conserved F or W. Fields, in order: V gene, clone size, J gene, D gene, CDR3 protein, CDR3 DNA. The D gene is left open where the match is weak. Size values are once, few and many counts, or a class for expanded clones, and some rows have none.

v_gene: TRBV7-8; abundance: .; j_gene: TRBJ2-7; d_gene: .; CDR3aa: CASSWVEGPLYEQYF; CDR3nt: TGTGCCAGCAGCTGGGTTGAGGGTCCCCTCTACGAGCAGTACTTC
v_gene: TRBV2; abundance: .; j_gene: TRBJ1-1; d_gene: .; CDR3aa: CASTLGSTEAFF; CDR3nt: TGTGCCAGCACCTTGGGGAGCACTGAAGCTTTCTTT
v_gene: TRBV7-6; abundance: .; j_gene: TRBJ2-5; d_gene: TRBD2; CDR3aa: CASSLEAGVETQYF; CDR3nt: TGTGCCAGCAGCTTAGAAGCGGGGGTAGAGACCCAGTACTTC
v_gene: TRBV5-1; abundance: .; j_gene: TRBJ2-1; d_gene: .; CDR3aa: CASSLYIINEQFF; CDR3nt: TGCGCCAGCAGCTTGTATATAATCAATGAGCAGTTCTTC
v_gene: TRBV9; abundance: .; j_gene: TRBJ1-1; d_gene: .; CDR3aa: CASSESDNTEAFF; CDR3nt: TGTGCCAGCAGCGAATCAGACAACACTGAAGCTTTCTTT
v_gene: TRBV10-2; abundance: .; j_gene: TRBJ2-1; d_gene: TRBD2; CDR3aa: CASSTGTSSEQFF; CDR3nt: TGCGCCAGCAGTACCGGGACTAGCTCTGAGCAGTTCTTC
v_gene: TRBV30; abundance: .; j_gene: TRBJ2-5; d_gene: TRBD2; CDR3aa: CAWDSGLAGETQYF; CDR3nt: TGTGCCTGGGACTCTGGACTAGCGGGGGAGACCCAGTACTTC
v_gene: TRBV5-1; abundance: .; j_gene: TRBJ1-4; d_gene: .; CDR3aa: CASSLVGFNEKLFF; CDR3nt: TGCGCCAGCAGCTTGGTCGGGTTTAATGAAAAACTGTTTTTT
v_gene: TRBV7-8; abundance: .; j_gene: TRBJ1-2; d_gene: TRBD1; CDR3aa: CASSPQWTGRGGYTF; CDR3nt: TGTGCCAGCAGCCCCCAATGGACAGGGAGGGGTGGCTACACCTTC
v_gene: TRBV29-1; abundance: .; j_gene: TRBJ2-3; d_gene: .; CDR3aa: CSFYTDTQYF; CDR3nt: TGCAGCTTCTACACAGATACGCAGTATTTT
v_gene: TRBV14; abundance: .; j_gene: TRBJ2-7; d_gene: .; CDR3aa: CASSQSLEGEQYF; CDR3nt: TGTGCCAGCAGCCAATCATTAGAAGGCGAGCAGTACTTC
v_gene: TRBV18; abundance: .; j_gene: TRBJ2-3; d_gene: .; CDR3aa: CASSPPVRTDTQYF; CDR3nt: TGTGCCAGCTCACCACCGGTTAGAACAGATACGCAGTATTTT
v_gene: TRBV6-1; abundance: .; j_gene: TRBJ2-5; d_gene: .; CDR3aa: CASSGWGWETQYF; CDR3nt: TGTGCCAGCAGTGGGTGGGGTTGGGAGACCCAGTACTTC
v_gene: TRBV11-3; abundance: .; j_gene: TRBJ2-3; d_gene: TRBD2; CDR3aa: CASSLREAGPSTDTQYF; CDR3nt: TGTGCCAGCAGCTTGCGGGAGGCGGGGCCGAGCACAGATACGCAGTATTTT
v_gene: TRBV5-1; abundance: .; j_gene: TRBJ1-1; d_gene: .; CDR3aa: CASSSLPRGGAFF; CDR3nt: TGCGCCAGCAGCTCTTTACCGCGGGGGGGAGCTTTCTTT
v_gene: TRBV27; abundance: .; j_gene: TRBJ2-3; d_gene: .; CDR3aa: CASSPDWSTDTQYF; CDR3nt: TGTGCCAGCAGCCCCGATTGGAGCACAGATACGCAGTATTTT
v_gene: TRBV27; abundance: .; j_gene: TRBJ2-5; d_gene: .; CDR3aa: CASSLLSQETQYF; CDR3nt: TGTGCCAGCAGTTTATTATCCCAAGAGACCCAGTACTTC
v_gene: TRBV7-8; abundance: few; j_gene: TRBJ2-5; d_gene: .; CDR3aa: CASRPAEAQYF; CDR3nt: TGTGCCAGCAGACCGGCTGAGGCCCAGTACTTC
v_gene: TRBV10-2; abundance: .; j_gene: TRBJ2-3; d_gene: .; CDR3aa: CASSEIGLRTSTDTQYF; CDR3nt: TGCGCCAGCAGTGAGATCGGCTTGAGGACTAGCACAGATACGCAGTATTTT
v_gene: TRBV9; abundance: .; j_gene: TRBJ2-1; d_gene: .; CDR3aa: CASSAAGGLNEQFF; CDR3nt: TGTGCCAGCAGCGCCGCTGGGGGCTTAAATGAGCAGTTCTTC
v_gene: TRBV7-9; abundance: .; j_gene: TRBJ2-6; d_gene: .; CDR3aa: CASSLTSPGANVLTF; CDR3nt: TGTGCCAGCAGCCTCACTAGCCCTGGGGCCAACGTCCTGACTTTC
v_gene: TRBV14; abundance: .; j_gene: TRBJ1-2; d_gene: TRBD1; CDR3aa: CASSFTGGFGYTF; CDR3nt: TGTGCCAGCAGCTTTACAGGGGGCTTTGGCTACACCTTC
v_gene: TRBV28; abundance: once; j_gene: TRBJ1-2; d_gene: TRBD1; CDR3aa: CASSLGTGDYGYTF; CDR3nt: TGTGCCAGCAGTTTAGGGACAGGAGACTATGGCTACACCTTC
v_gene: TRBV7-9; abundance: .; j_gene: TRBJ1-2; d_gene: .; CDR3aa: CASSSQAGYNYGYTF; CDR3nt: TGTGCCAGCAGCTCCCAGGCAGGGTATAACTATGGCTACACCTTC
v_gene: TRBV5-4; abundance: .; j_gene: TRBJ2-1; d_gene: .; CDR3aa: CASSSYNEQFF; CDR3nt: TGTGCCAGCAGCTCATACAATGAGCAGTTCTTC
v_gene: TRBV10-1; abundance: .; j_gene: TRBJ2-2; d_gene: TRBD2; CDR3aa: CASSETGGGTGELFF; CDR3nt: TGCGCCAGCAGTGAGACGGGGGGGGGAACCGGGGAGCTGTTTTTT
v_gene: TRBV14; abundance: .; j_gene: TRBJ1-5; d_gene: .; CDR3aa: CASSHKDQPQHF; CDR3nt: TGTGCCAGCAGCCATAAAGATCAGCCCCAGCATTTT
v_gene: TRBV7-9; abundance: .; j_gene: TRBJ2-7; d_gene: .; CDR3aa: CASSLAASYEQYF; CDR3nt: TGTGCCAGCAGCTTAGCCGCCTCCTACGAGCAGTACTTC
v_gene: TRBV5-8; abundance: .; j_gene: TRBJ2-2; d_gene: TRBD2; CDR3aa: CASSLEGLGLAGVTGELFF; CDR3nt: TGTGCCAGCAGCTTGGAAGGGCTGGGACTAGCGGGAGTCACCGGGGAGCTGTTTTTT
v_gene: TRBV10-2; abundance: .; j_gene: TRBJ2-3; d_gene: .; CDR3aa: CASAGFRATDTQYF; CDR3nt: TGCGCCAGCGCAGGGTTCAGGGCCACAGATACGCAGTATTTT
v_gene: TRBV11-3; abundance: .; j_gene: TRBJ1-2; d_gene: TRBD1; CDR3aa: CASSSTGGRGYTF; CDR3nt: TGTGCCAGCAGCTCGACAGGGGGCCGGGGCTACACCTTC
v_gene: TRBV5-4; abundance: .; j_gene: TRBJ1-4; d_gene: .; CDR3aa: CASSLAGSGAEKLFF; CDR3nt: TGTGCCAGCAGCTTGGCTGGGTCGGGTGCTGAAAAACTGTTTTTT